The sample holds a few counts of the clone carrying this TCR beta chain. Its antigen remains unknown. The sample originates from a study of beta chain features in type 1 diabetes. Study-level information: The number of sorted cells examined across all samples was some 98,000,000.

The entirety of the isolated RNA underwent reverse transcription, so expressed TCRB transcripts were sequenced. Sequencing was performed with immunoSEQ multiplex PCR; in TCRdb, only in-frame clones are kept and a portion is missing. The profile covers 330,000 or so clones, with over 10% appearing a single time and approximately 0.011% taken by the ten largest. Study-wide findings and caveats: In every one of the four CD4+ subsets, TCRB CDR3s were moderately but significantly shorter in Type 1 diabetes patients.

Trimming stripped 6 bases from V and 13 bases from J, with 29 bases between. The CDR3 loop spans 16 amino acids. Germline values: CDR1 MNHEY, CDR2 SMNVEV (reference sequence). The sample comprised naive CD4+ T cells from blood. The TCR sequence derives from a woman aged 18-29 years with type 1 diabetes. The chain has TRBV27 and TRBJ2-3; TRBD1 is a possible D gene (5 bases). The CDR3 sequence: CASSSIDSPKDTDEYF. The CDR3 DNA reads as TGTGCCAGCAGCTCCATTGACAGTCCCAAAGATACAGATGAGTATTTT.